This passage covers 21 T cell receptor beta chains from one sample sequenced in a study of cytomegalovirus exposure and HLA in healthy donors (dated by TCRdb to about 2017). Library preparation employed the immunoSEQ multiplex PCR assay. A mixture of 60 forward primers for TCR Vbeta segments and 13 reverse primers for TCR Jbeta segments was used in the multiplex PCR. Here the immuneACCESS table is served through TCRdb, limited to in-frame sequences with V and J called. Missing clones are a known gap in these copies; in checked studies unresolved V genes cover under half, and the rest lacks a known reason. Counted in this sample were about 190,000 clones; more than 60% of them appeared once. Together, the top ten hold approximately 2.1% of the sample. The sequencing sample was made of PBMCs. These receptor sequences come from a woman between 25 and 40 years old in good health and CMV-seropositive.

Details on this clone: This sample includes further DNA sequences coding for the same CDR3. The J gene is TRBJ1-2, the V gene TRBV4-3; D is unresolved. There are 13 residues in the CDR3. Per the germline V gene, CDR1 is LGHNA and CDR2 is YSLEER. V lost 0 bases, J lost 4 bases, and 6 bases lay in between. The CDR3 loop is CASSQDSLYGYTF. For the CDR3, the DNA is TGCGCCAGCAGCCAAGACTCTCTCTATGGCTACACCTTC.

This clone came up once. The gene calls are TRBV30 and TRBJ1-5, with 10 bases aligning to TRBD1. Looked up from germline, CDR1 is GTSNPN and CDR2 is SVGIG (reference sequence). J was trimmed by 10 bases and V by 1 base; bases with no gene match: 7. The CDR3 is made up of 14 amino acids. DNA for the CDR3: TGTGCCTGGAGTGGCCGGGACAGGGGACGTCCCCAGCATTTT. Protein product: CAWSGRDRGRPQHF.

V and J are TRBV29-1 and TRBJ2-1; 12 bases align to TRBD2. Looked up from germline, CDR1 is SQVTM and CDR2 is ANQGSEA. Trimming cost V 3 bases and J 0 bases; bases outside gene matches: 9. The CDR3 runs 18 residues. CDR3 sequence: CSVDASGRAGSSYNEQFF. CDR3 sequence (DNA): TGCAGCGTTGACGCTAGCGGGAGGGCCGGGAGCTCCTACAATGAGCAGTTCTTC.

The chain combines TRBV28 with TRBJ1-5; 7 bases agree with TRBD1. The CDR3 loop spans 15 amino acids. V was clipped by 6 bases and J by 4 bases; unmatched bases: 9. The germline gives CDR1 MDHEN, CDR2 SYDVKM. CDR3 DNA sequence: TGTGCCAGCAGCAGTATCGACAGGGATAATCAGCCCCAGCATTTT. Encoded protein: CASSSIDRDNQPQHF.

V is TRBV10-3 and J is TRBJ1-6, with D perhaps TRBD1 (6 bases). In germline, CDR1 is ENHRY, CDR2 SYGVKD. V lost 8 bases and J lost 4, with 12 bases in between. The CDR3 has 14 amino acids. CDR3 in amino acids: CAIGQTTYNSPLHF. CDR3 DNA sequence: TGTGCCATCGGACAGACTACTTATAATTCACCCCTCCACTTT.

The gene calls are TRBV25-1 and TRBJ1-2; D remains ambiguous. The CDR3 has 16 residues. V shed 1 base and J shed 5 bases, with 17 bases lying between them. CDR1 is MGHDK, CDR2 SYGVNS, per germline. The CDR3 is CASSESGTASRYGYTF. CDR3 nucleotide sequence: TGTGCCAGCAGTGAATCGGGAACAGCGTCTCGGTATGGCTACACCTTC.

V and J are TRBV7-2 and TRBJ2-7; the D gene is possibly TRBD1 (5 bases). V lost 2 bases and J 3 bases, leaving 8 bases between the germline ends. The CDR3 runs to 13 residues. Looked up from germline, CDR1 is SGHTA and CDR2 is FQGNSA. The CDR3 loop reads CASSLHRLYEQYF. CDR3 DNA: TGTGCCAGCAGCTTACACAGGCTCTACGAGCAGTACTTC.

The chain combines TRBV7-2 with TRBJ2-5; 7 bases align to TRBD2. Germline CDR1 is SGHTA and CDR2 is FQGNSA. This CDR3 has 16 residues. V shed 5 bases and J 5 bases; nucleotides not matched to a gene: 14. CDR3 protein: CASSRPRDYKGETQYF. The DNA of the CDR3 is TGTGCCAGCAGCCGGCCCCGGGACTACAAGGGGGAGACCCAGTACTTC.

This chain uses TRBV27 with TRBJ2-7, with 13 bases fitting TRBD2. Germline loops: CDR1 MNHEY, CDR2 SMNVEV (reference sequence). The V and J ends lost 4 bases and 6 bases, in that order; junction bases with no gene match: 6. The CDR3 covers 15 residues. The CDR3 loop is CASSWGGLAGAEQYF. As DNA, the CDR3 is TGTGCCAGCAGTTGGGGAGGACTAGCGGGAGCCGAGCAGTACTTC.

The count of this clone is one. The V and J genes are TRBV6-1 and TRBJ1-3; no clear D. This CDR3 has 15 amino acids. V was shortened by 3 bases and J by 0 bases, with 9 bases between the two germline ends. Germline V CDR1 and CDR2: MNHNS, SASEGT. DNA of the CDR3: TGTGCCAGCAGTGAGGGCCAGATCTCTGGAAACACCATATATTTT. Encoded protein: CASSEGQISGNTIYF.

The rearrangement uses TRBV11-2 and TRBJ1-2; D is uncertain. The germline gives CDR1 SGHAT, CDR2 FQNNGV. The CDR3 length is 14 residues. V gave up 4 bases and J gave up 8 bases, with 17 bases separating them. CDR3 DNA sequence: TGTGCCAGCAGCTCCCCTAGATTGGCACGGGGCTACACCTTC. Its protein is CASSSPRLARGYTF.

The CDR3 bases are TGTGCCAGCAGCTCAACCAGTACAGGGGGCTACTACGAGCAGTACTTC. Its protein product is CASSSTSTGGYYEQYF. The chain carries TRBV5-5 and TRBJ2-7, with 9 bases lining up with TRBD1. The germline gives CDR1 SGHKS, CDR2 YYEKEE (reference sequence). This CDR3 has 16 amino acids. V lost 3 bases to trimming and J lost 3 bases; unmatched junction nucleotides: 10.

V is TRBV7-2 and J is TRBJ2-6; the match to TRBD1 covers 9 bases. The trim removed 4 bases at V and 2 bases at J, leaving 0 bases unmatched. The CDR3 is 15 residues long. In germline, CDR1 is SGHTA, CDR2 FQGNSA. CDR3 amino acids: CASSWTGAGANVLTF. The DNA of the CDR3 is TGTGCCAGCAGCTGGACAGGGGCTGGGGCCAACGTCCTGACTTTC.

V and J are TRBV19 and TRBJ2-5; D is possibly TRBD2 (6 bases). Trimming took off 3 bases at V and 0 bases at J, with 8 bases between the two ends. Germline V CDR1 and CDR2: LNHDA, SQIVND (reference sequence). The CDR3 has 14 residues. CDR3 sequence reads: CASSMSGYQETQYF. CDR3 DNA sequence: TGTGCCAGTAGTATGAGCGGGTACCAAGAGACCCAGTACTTC.

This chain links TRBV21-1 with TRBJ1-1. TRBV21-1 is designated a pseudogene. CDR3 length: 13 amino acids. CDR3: CASAVEGITEAFF. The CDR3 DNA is TGTGCCAGCGCGGTGGAGGGTATTACTGAAGCTTTCTTT.

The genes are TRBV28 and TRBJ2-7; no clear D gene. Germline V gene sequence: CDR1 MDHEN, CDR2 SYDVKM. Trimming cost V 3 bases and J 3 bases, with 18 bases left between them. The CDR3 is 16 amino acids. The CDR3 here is CASSLAPGLRRYEQYF. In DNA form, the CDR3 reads TGTGCCAGCAGTTTGGCGCCGGGTCTACGACGCTACGAGCAGTACTTC.

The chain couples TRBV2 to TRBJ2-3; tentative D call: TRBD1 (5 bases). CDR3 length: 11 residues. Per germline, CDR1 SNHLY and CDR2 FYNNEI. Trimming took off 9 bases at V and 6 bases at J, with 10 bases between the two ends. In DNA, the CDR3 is TGTGCCAGTGGGGCACATGATACGCAGTATTTT. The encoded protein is CASGAHDTQYF.

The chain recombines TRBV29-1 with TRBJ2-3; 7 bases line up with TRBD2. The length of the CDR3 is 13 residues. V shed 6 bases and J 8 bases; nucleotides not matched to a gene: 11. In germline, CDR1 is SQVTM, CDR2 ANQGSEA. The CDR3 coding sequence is TGCAGCGTGGGCGGGAGAAGTATAGGTACGCAGTATTTT. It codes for CSVGGRSIGTQYF.

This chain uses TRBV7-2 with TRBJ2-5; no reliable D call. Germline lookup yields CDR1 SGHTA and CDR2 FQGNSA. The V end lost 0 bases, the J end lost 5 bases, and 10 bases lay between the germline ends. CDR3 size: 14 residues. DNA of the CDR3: TGTGCCAGCAGCTTAGCCGTGATCGAGGAGACCCAGTACTTC. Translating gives CASSLAVIEETQYF.

In DNA form, the CDR3 reads TGTGCCAGCAGCTTGAGAAGTCAGGGGCGAGACTATGGCTACACCTTC. Encoded protein: CASSLRSQGRDYGYTF. The genes are TRBV5-8 and TRBJ1-2; D is possibly TRBD1 (6 bases). The CDR3 covers 16 residues. Looked up from germline, CDR1 is SGHTS and CDR2 is YDEGEE. Trimming shortened V by 1 base and J by 3 bases, and 16 bases separated the two germline ends.

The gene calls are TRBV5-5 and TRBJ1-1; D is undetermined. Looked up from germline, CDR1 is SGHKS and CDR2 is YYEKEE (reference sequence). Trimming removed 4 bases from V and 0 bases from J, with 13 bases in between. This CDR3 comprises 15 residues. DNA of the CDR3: TGTGCCAGCAGCCAGTCTCAGACTGTGAACACTGAAGCTTTCTTT. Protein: CASSQSQTVNTEAFF.